This entry concerns a single T cell receptor (beta chain). This sample stems from a study of graft-versus-host responses after intestinal transplantation. Clones were sequenced by immunoSEQ multiplex PCR, and TCRdb holds only the in-frame ones, with some missing. The table has 90,000 to 100,000 clones, roughly 86% seen once. CDR3 length equals 16 residues. Trimming removed 5 bases from V and 0 bases from J; junction bases left unmatched: 9. The germline V gene has CDR1 MDHEN and CDR2 SYDVKM. This clonotype originated in a human patient who received an intestinal transplant, so some T cells may come from the graft donor. The rearrangement joins TRBV28 to TRBJ2-7; 8 positions match TRBD1. Sequenced material: PBMCs, taken 255 days after intestinal transplant. CDR3 nucleotides: TGTGCCAGCAGTCCCGGGCCCGGGACAGGCTCCTACGAGCAGTACGTC. It translates to CASSPGPGTGSYEQYV.